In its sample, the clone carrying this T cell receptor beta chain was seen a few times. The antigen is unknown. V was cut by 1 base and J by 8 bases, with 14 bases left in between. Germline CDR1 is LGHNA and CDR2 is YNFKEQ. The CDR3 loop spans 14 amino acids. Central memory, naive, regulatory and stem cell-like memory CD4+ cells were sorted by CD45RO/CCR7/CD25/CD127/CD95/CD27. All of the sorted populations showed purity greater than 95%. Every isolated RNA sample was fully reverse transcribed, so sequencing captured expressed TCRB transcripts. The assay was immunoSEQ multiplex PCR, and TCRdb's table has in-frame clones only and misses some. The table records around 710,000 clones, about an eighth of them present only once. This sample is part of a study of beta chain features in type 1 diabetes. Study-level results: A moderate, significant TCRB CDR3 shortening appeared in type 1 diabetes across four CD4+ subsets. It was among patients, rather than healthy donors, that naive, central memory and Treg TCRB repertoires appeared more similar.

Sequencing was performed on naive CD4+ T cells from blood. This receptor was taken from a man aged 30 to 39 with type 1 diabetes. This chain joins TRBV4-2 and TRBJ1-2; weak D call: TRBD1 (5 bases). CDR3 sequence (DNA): TGTGCCAGCAGCCAAGTTGACAGTGCGGAGGGCTACACCTTC. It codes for CASSQVDSAEGYTF.